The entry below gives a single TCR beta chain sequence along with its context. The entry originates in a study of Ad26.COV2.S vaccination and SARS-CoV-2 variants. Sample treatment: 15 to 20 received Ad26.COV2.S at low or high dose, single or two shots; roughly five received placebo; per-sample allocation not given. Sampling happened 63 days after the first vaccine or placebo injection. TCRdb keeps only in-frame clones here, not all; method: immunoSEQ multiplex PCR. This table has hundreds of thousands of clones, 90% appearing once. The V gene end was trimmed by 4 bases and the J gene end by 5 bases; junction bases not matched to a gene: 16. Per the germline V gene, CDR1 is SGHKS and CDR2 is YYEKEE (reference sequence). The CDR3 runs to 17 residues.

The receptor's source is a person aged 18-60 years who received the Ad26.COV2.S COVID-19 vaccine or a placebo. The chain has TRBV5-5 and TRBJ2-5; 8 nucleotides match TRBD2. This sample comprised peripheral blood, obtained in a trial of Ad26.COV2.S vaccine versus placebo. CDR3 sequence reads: CASSMRAGTSLGETQYF. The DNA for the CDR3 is TGTGCCAGCAGCATGCGAGCCGGGACTAGTCTGGGGGAGACCCAGTACTTC.